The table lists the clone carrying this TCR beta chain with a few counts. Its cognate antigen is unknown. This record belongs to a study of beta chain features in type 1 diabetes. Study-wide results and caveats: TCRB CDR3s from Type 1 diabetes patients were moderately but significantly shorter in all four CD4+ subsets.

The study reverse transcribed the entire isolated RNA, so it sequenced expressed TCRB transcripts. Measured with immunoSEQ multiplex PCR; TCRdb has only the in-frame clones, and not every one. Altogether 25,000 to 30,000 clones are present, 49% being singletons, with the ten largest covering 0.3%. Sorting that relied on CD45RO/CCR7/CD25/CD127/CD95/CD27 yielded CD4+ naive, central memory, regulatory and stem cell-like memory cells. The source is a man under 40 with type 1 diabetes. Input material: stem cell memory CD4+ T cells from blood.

The CDR3 bases are TGTGCCAGCAGTCTCGGGATTTTTCAGCCCCAGCATTTT. Encoded protein: CASSLGIFQPQHF. The chain carries TRBV27 and TRBJ1-5; D not certain. This CDR3 region has 13 residues. Between the trimmed V and J ends, which lost 5 bases and 6 bases, there was a span of 11 bases. Looked up from germline, CDR1 is MNHEY and CDR2 is SMNVEV (reference sequence).